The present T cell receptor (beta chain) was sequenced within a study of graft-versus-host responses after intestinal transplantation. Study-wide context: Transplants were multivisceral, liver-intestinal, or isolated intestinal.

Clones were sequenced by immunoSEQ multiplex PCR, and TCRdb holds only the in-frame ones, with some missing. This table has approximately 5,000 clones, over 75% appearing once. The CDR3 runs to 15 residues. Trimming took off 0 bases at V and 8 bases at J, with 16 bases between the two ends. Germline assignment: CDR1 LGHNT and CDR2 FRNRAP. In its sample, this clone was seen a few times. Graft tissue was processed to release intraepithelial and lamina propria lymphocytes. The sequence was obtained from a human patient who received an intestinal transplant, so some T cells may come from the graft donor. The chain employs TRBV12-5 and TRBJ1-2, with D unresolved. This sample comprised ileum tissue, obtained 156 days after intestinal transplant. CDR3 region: CASGLVPPRYHGYTF. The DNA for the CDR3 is TGTGCTAGTGGTTTGGTACCCCCCCGGTATCACGGCTACACCTTC.